The text below deals with one T cell receptor beta chain. It has no known antigen specificity. Base-call qualities are not available, and no considerably larger clone is one nucleotide away. The source of the sample is a study of blood T cell repertoires in COVID-19 (dated by TCRdb to 2020 to 2021). Background on the whole study: Samples from collaborators originated in the United States, Italy and Spain and spanned both the acute and convalescent phases of COVID-19. The prospective study material was composed of cDNA or gDNA derived from T cells, B-cell-depleted T cells, or PBMCs. Deeply sampled blood TCRbeta repertoires from subjects exposed to, actively infected with, or recovered from COVID-19 were included in the dataset. The repertoires were released in a freely available public database intended as a resource for research on the immune response to SARS-CoV-2. Samples were obtained from the ongoing ImmuneRACE study (first 160 participants) and from 1,254 subjects provided by 6 global collaborators. Sample metadata almost always included a de-identified subject ID, COVID-19 status, age in years and sex. Where available, HLA class I and class II types were obtained from metadata supplied by the sample provider rather than from assay-based typing. On the study overall, not on this receptor specifically: The quantity of clinical and demographic metadata differed by source and by participant and was supplied without curation.

The immunoSEQ Assay, a bias-controlled multiplex PCR, was used to amplify TCRbeta CDR3 regions from genomic DNA. In the paper's pipeline: Nucleated cell counts per sample were estimated from amplification of reference gene primers within the assay. To quantify the absolute abundance of each unique TCRbeta CDR3 rearrangement, sequence reads were collapsed and filtered. For each sample, productive Simpson clonality was calculated as the square root of Simpson's diversity index across productive rearrangements. Drawn from immuneACCESS, this table holds only the in-frame rearrangements with V and J called that TCRdb kept. Clones are partly lost; checked studies trace under half to an unresolved V gene and leave the rest unexplained. The DNA was the basis for D and trimming; V, J and clone size are from that table. This sample lists about 55,000 clones; 70% to 85% were detected once. 13% to 15% of the sample is in the top ten clones.

The collaborating institutions used their own protocols to collect whole blood in K2EDTA tubes. For TCRbeta analysis, collaborator samples were shipped as frozen whole blood, as isolated PBMCs, or as DNA extracted from either sample type. V and J are trimmed by 3 bases and 6 bases, and the gene matches miss 4 bases of the junction. Per the germline V gene (reference sequence), SEHNR is the CDR1 and FQNEAQ is the CDR2. The CDR3, cysteine through phenylalanine, is 13 amino acids long. Here the CDR3 DNA is all that survives: 39 bases in frame from base 1. The sequence was obtained from a human donor in a cohort sampled during active COVID-19. The rearranged segments are TRBV7-9 and TRBJ2-7; a stretch of 8 junction bases matches TRBD1. Sequenced material: peripheral blood. The CDR3 in this case is CASSLTGVSEQYF. The nucleotide sequence is TGTGCCAGCAGCTTGACAGGGGTCAGCGAGCAGTACTTC.